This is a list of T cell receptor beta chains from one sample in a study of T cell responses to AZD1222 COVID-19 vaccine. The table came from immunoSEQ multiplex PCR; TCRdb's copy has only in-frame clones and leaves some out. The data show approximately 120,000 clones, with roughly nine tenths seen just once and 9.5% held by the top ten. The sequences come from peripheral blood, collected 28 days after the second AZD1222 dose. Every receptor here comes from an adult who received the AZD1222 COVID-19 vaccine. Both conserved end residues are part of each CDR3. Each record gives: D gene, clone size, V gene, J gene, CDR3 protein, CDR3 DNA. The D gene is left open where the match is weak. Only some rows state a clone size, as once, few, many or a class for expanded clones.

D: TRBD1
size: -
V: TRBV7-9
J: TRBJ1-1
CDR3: CASSREQTGVNTEAFF
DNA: TGTGCCAGCAGCAGAGAGCAGACAGGGGTGAACACTGAAGCTTTCTTT

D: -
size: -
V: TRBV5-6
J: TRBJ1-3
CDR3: CASSSTRGSSGNTIYF
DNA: TGTGCCAGCAGCTCAACTCGTGGCTCCTCTGGAAACACCATATATTTT

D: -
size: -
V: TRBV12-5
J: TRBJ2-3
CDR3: CASGFGEPGSDTQYF
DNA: TGTGCTAGTGGTTTCGGCGAGCCCGGTTCAGATACGCAGTATTTT

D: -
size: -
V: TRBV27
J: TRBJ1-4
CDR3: CASSLLGTPNEKLFF
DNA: TGTGCCAGCAGTTTATTAGGGACACCGAATGAAAAACTGTTTTTT

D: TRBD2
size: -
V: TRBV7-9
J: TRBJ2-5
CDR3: CASSLRASGRGETQYF
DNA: TGTGCCAGCAGCTTACGGGCTAGCGGGAGGGGGGAGACCCAGTACTTC

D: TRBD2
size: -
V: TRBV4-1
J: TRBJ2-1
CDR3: CASSQVAGGLDEQFF
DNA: TGCGCCAGCAGCCAAGTAGCGGGAGGGCTGGATGAGCAGTTCTTC

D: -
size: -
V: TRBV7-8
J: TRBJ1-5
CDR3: CASSPRQINQPQHF
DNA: TGTGCCAGCAGCCCCCGACAGATCAATCAGCCCCAGCATTTT

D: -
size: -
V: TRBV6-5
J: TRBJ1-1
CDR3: CASSPTGRTEAFF
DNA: TGTGCCAGCAGCCCCACAGGGCGCACTGAAGCTTTCTTT

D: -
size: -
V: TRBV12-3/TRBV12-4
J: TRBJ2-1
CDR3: CASSFGPGEQFF
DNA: -

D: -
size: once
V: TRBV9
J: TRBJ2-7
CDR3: CASSVIGAGEQYF
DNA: TGTGCCAGCAGCGTTATAGGGGCTGGCGAGCAGTACTTC

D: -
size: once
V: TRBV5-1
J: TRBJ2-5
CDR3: CASSLQETQYF
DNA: TGCGCCAGCAGCCTCCAAGAGACCCAGTACTTC

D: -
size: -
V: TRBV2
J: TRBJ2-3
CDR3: CASSEAGPGTDTQYF
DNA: TGTGCCAGCAGTGAAGCCGGACCCGGCACAGATACGCAGTATTTT

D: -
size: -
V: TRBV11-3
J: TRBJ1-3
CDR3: CASSLGGFGNTIYF
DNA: TGTGCCAGCAGCCTAGGGGGGTTCGGAAACACCATATATTTT

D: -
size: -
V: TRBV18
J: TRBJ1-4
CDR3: CASSPQEEREKLFF
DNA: TGTGCCAGCTCACCCCAGGAGGAACGCGAAAAACTGTTTTTT

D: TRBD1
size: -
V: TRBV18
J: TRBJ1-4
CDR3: CASSPIRGPEKLFF
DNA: TGTGCCAGCTCGCCTATCAGGGGGCCAGAAAAACTGTTTTTT

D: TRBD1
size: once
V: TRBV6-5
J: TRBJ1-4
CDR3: CASRVTGQAYEKLFF
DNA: TGTGCCAGCAGAGTAACGGGACAGGCATATGAAAAACTGTTTTTT

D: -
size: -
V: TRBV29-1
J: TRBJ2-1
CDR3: CSVGADSYNEQFF
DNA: TGCAGCGTTGGCGCCGACTCCTACAATGAGCAGTTCTTC

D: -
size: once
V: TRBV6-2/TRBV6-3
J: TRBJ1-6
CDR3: CASSYSPSAGSPLHF
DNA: TGTGCCAGCAGTTACTCGCCTTCGGCGGGTTCACCCCTCCACTTT

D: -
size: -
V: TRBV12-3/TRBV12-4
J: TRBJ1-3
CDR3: CASSSQGGNTIYF
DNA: TGTGCCAGCAGTTCCCAGGGTGGAAACACCATATATTTT

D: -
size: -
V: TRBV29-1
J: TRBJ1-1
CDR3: CSVGARVANTEAFF
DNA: TGCAGCGTTGGGGCCAGGGTGGCGAACACTGAAGCTTTCTTT

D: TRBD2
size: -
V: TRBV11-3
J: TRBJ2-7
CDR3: CASSFGGGLAGDGEQYF
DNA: TGTGCCAGCAGCTTTGGCGGGGGACTAGCGGGAGATGGCGAGCAGTACTTC

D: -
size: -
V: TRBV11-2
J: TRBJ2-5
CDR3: CASSLYRQETQYF
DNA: TGTGCCAGCAGCTTATATAGACAAGAGACCCAGTACTTC

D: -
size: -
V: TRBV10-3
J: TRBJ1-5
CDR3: CAISNGLIGGNQPQHF
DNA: TGTGCCATCAGCAACGGGTTGATTGGGGGCAATCAGCCCCAGCATTTT